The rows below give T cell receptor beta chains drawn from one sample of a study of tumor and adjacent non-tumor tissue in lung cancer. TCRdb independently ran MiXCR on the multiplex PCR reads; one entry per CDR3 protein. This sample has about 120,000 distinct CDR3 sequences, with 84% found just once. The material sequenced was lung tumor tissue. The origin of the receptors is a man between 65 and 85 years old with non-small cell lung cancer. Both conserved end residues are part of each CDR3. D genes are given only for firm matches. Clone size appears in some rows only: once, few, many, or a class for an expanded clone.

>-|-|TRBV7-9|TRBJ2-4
TGTATCAGCAGCACTTCTCGTTGGGCTTGCGGGGCTGACATTCAGTACTTC
CISSTSRWACGADIQYF
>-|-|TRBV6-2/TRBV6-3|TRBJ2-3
TGTACCGGCAGTTACCCGACGACAGTAGGCCACCAGGATACGCAGTATTTT
CTGSYPTTVGHQDTQYF
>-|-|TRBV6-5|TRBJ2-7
TGTGCCAGCAATTACACAGACTCCTACGAGCAATACTTC
CASNYTDSYEQYF
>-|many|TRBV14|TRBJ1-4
TGTGCCAGCAGCCAGGGACGGCAAACTAATGAAAAACTGTTTTTT
CASSQGRQTNEKLFF
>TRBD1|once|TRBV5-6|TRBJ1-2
TGTGCCAGCAGTCTCTGGGACAGGGATCGTCCTTATTATGGCTACACCTTC
CASSLWDRDRPYYGYTF
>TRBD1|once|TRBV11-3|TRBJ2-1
TGTGCCAGCAGCTTAGATCCCACGGGGAACAGGGGTGAGCAATTCTTC
CASSLDPTGNRGEQFF
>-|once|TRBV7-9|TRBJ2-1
TGTGCCAGCAGCGAAGACCAGCCTATCTACTCCTACAATGAGCAGTTCTTC
CASSEDQPIYSYNEQFF
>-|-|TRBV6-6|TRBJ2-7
TGTGCCAGTAGATACTCACGTGGCTACGAGCAGTACTTC
CASRYSRGYEQYF
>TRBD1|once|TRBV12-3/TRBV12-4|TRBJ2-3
TGTGCCACCAGTGGAGGACAGGTTCACACAGATACGCAGTATTTT
CATSGGQVHTDTQYF
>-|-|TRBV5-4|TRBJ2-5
TGTGTCAGAAGGTTGGGTGGCACTGTTGGGACCCAGTACTTC
CVRRLGGTVGTQYF